This T cell receptor (beta chain) was profiled in a study of cytomegalovirus exposure and HLA in healthy donors. The PCR ran on 60 Vbeta and 13 Jbeta primers. The repertoire was sequenced with immunoSEQ multiplex PCR; TCRdb's copy has only in-frame clones and lacks some. The table has over 65,000 clones, more than 70% seen once; the top ten hold over 2%. Whole-study results and caveats: Reported findings show TCR beta sequences accurately forecast HLA-A and HLA-B alleles in most subjects. Reportedly, fewer N-insertions than the approximately 700-donor mean appeared in an Asian-associated ancestry cluster in a later analysis. The presence/absence work took it that sequencing depth was about the same across donors.

CDR3 length equals 15 residues. Germline V gene lookup returns CDR1 SGHRS and CDR2 YFSETQ. Trimming took off 4 bases at V and 1 base at J, with 12 bases between the two ends. Note on this clone: The antigen remains unidentified.

The source material was PBMCs. The chain employs TRBV5-1 and TRBJ1-5; tentatively, D is TRBD1 (6 bases). The TCR was taken from a man aged 35-49 years in good health and CMV-seronegative. CDR3 region: CASSPSGASNQPQHF. The CDR3 DNA sequence: TGCGCCAGCAGCCCCTCAGGGGCCAGCAATCAGCCCCAGCATTTT.